This T cell receptor beta chain was documented in a study of a mutant IDH1 vaccine in newly diagnosed glioma. Points on this clone: Its target is unknown.

Time point noted: week 5, during vaccination. Doses comprised 300 ug of mutant IDH1 20-mer peptide each, plus topical imiquimod. Germline CDR1 is LNHDA and CDR2 is SQIVND (reference sequence). The CDR3 loop spans 23 amino acids. Trimming at V came to 2 bases and at J to 0 bases, leaving 24 bases not matched to a gene. Profiling relied on immunoSEQ multiplex PCR, and the TCRdb table lists in-frame clones only, not all of them. The sample consists of some 27,000 clones, 65% to 80% of them appearing once. The TCR originated in a man in his forties with glioma. The chain uses TRBV19 and TRBJ2-1, with 8 bases that match TRBD2. The sequencing here drew on PBMCs, taken from a glioma patient whose treatment included an IDH1 peptide vaccine. The CDR3: CASSIRSRLKLAELITSYNEQFF. The DNA of the CDR3 is TGTGCCAGTAGTATAAGGTCCAGACTAAAACTAGCGGAACTAATAACCTCCTACAATGAGCAGTTCTTC.